This TCR beta chain was observed in a study of CD8 T cells in Susac syndrome. CD8+ and CD4+ T cells from blood underwent TCR beta sequencing. The CDR3 covers 14 residues. V was trimmed by 2 bases and J by 3 bases, leaving 8 bases between them. The germline gives CDR1 SGHDN, CDR2 FVKESK. Reverse transcription of about 0.45 to 1 ug RNA was carried out with random hexamers. Amplification of TCR beta CDR3 by immunoSEQ multiplex PCR spanned 54 Vbeta and 13 Jbeta. TCRdb passed the immunoSEQ multiplex PCR reads through MiXCR, listing each CDR3 protein once. The sample has about 280,000 distinct CDR3 sequences, around 83% seen once; the top ten hold 0.095% to 0.14%.

This receptor was identified in a human donor with multiple sclerosis. The chain joins TRBV14 to TRBJ2-1; D call uncertain. The sequencing input was CD8+ T cells from PBMCs. In DNA form, the CDR3 reads TGTGCCAGCAGCCAAAGACGAGTCTACAATGAGCAGTTCTTC. It codes for CASSQRRVYNEQFF. Full variable domain (outside the CDR3, taken from reference TRBV14 and TRBJ2-1): EAGVTQFPSHSVIEKGQTVTLRCDPISGHDNLYWYRRVMGKEIKFLLHFVKESKQDESGMPNNRFLAERTGGTYSTLKVQPAELEDSGVYFCASSQRRVYNEQFFGPGTRLTVL.